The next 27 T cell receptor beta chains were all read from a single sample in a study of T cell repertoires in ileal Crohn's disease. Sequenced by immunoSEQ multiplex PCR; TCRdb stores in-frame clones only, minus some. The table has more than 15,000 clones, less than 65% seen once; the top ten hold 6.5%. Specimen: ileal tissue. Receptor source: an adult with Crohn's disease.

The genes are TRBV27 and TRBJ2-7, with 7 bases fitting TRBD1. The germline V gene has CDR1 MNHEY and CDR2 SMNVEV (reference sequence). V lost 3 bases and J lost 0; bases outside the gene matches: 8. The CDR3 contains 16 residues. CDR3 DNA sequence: TGTGCCAGCAGTTTCCGTCAAGGGACAGCCTCCTACGAGCAGTACTTC. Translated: CASSFRQGTASYEQYF.

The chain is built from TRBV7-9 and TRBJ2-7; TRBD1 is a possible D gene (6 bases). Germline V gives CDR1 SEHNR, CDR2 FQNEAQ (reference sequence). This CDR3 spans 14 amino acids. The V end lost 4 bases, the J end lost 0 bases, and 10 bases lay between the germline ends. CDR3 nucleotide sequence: TGTGCCAGCAGCTGGGACATCAGCTCCTACGAGCAGTACTTC. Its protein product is CASSWDISSYEQYF.

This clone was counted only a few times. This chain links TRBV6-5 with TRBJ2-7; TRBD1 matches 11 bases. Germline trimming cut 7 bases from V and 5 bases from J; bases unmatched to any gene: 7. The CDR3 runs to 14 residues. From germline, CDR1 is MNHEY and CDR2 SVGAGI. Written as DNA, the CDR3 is TGTGCCAGCACCGGGACAGGGGGTTTGAACGAGCAGTACTTC. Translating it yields CASTGTGGLNEQYF.

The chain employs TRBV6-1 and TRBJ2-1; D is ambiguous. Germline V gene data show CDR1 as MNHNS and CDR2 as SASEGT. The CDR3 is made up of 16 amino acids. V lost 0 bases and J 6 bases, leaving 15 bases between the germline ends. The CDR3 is CASSEALVGSGNEQFF. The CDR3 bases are TGTGCCAGCAGTGAAGCGCTTGTGGGCTCTGGCAATGAGCAGTTCTTC.

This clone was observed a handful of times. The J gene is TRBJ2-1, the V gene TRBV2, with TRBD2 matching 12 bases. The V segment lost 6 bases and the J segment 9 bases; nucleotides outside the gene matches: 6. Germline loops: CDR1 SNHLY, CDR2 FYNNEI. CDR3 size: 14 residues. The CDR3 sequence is CASRGASGRGEQFF. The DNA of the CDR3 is TGTGCCAGCAGGGGGGCTAGCGGGAGGGGTGAGCAGTTCTTC. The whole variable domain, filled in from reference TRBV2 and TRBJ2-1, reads EPEVTQTPSHQVTQMGQEVILRCVPISNHLYFYWYRQILGQKVEFLVSFYNNEISEKSEIFDDQFSVERPDGSNFTLKIRSTKLEDSAMYFCASRGASGRGEQFFGPGTRLTVL.

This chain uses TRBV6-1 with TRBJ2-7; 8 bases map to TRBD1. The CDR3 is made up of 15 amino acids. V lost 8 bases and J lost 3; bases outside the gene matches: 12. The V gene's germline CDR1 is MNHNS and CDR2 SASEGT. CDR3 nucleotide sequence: TGTGCCAGCTTCTCACCTCTACAGGGGGACTACGAGCAGTACTTC. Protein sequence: CASFSPLQGDYEQYF.

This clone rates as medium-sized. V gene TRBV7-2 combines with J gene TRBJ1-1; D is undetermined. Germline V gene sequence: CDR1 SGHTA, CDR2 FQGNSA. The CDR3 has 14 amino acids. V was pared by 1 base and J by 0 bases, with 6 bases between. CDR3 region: CASSLVPLNTEAFF. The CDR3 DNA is TGTGCCAGCAGCTTAGTTCCCTTGAACACTGAAGCTTTCTTT.

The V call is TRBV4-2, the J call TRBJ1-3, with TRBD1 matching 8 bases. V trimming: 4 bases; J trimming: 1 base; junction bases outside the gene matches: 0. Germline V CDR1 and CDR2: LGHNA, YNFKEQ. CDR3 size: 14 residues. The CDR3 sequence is CASSRQGSGNTIYF. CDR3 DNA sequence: TGTGCCAGCAGCCGACAGGGGTCTGGAAACACCATATATTTT.

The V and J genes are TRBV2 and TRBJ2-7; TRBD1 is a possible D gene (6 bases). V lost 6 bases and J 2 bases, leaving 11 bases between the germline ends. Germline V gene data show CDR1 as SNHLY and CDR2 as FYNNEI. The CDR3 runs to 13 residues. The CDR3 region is CASSGTLTYEQYF. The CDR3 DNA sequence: TGTGCCAGCAGCGGGACACTCACCTACGAGCAGTACTTC.

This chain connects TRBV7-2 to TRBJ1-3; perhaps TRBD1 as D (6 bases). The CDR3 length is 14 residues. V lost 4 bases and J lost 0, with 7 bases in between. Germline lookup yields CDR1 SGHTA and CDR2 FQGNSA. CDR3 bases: TGTGCCAGCAGCTGGGACACCTCTGGAAACACCATATATTTT. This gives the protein CASSWDTSGNTIYF. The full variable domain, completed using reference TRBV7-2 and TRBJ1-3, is GAGVSQSPSNKVTEKGKDVELRCDPISGHTALYWYRQSLGQGLEFLIYFQGNSAPDKSGLPSDRFSAERTGGSVSTLTIQRTQQEDSAVYLCASSWDTSGNTIYFGEGSWLTVV.

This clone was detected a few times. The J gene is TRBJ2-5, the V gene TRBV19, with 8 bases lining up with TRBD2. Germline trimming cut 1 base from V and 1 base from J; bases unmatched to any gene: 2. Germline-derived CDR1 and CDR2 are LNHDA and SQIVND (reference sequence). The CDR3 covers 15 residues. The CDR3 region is CASSIVTSGQETQYF. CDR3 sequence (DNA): TGTGCCAGTAGTATAGTTACTAGCGGCCAAGAGACCCAGTACTTC.

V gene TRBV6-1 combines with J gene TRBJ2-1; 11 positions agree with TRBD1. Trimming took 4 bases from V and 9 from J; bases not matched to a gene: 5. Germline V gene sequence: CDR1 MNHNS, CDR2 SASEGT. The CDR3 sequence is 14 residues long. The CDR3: CASSVDRGRGEQFF. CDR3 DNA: TGTGCCAGCAGTGTGGACAGGGGGCGAGGTGAGCAGTTCTTC.

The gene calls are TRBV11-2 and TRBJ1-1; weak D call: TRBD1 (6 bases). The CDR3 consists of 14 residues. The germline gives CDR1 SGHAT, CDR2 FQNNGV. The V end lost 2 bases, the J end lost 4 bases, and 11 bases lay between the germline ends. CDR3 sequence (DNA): TGTGCCAGCAGCTTATTGAGGGGGAGCACTGAAGCTTTCTTT. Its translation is CASSLLRGSTEAFF.

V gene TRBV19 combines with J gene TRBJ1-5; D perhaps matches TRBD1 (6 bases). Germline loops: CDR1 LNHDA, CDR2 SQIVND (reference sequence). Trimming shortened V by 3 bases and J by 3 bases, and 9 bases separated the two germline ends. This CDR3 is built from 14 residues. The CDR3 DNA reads TGTGCCAGTAGTATGGGACACTACAATCAGCCCCAGCATTTT. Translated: CASSMGHYNQPQHF.

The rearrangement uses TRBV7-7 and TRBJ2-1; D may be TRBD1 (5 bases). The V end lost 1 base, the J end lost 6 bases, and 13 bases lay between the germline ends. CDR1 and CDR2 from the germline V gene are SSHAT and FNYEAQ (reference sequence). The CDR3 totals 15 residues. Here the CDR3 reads CASSLVPGQGNEQFF. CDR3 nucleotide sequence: TGTGCCAGCAGCTTAGTGCCGGGCCAGGGCAATGAGCAGTTCTTC.

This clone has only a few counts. The CDR3 region is CASRGGWDEQFF. The DNA of the CDR3 is TGTGCCAGCAGGGGGGGTTGGGATGAGCAGTTCTTC. This sequence joins TRBV27 and TRBJ2-1, with D perhaps TRBD2 (6 bases). The ends were cut back, 6 bases at V and 8 bases at J, with 11 bases in the middle. The CDR3 sequence is 12 residues long. CDR1 MNHEY and CDR2 SMNVEV come from the germline V gene (reference sequence).

This CDR3 is CATSSRDTDEQYF. The DNA for the CDR3 is TGTGCCACCAGCTCCCGCGACACCGACGAGCAGTACTTC. This sequence joins TRBV2 and TRBJ2-7; D is uncertain. This CDR3 region has 13 residues. V was shortened by 10 bases and J by 5 bases, with 18 bases between the two germline ends. CDR1 is SNHLY, CDR2 FYNNEI, per germline.

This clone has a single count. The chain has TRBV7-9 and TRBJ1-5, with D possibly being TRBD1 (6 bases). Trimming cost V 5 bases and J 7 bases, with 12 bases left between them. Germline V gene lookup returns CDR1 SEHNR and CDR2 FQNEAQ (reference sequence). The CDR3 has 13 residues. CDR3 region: CASSRQDGQPQHF. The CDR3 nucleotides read TGTGCCAGCAGCCGACAGGACGGGCAGCCCCAGCATTTT.

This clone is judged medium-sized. The CDR3 is CASSYSNDRGEQYF. In nucleotides, the CDR3 is TGTGCCAGCAGTTACTCCAACGACAGGGGCGAGCAGTACTTC. The chain has TRBV6-5 and TRBJ2-7; 8 nucleotides line up with TRBD1. J gave up 6 bases and V 0 bases, and 4 bases lay outside the gene matches. The CDR3 sequence is 14 residues long. Looked up from germline, CDR1 is MNHEY and CDR2 is SVGAGI.

The CDR3 is CASSGDRALHF. DNA of the CDR3: TGTGCCAGCAGTGGTGACAGGGCCCTCCACTTT. The V gene is TRBV28, the J gene TRBJ1-6; TRBD1 matches at 7 bases. The V and J ends lost 5 bases and 14 bases, in that order; junction bases with no gene match: 3. The CDR3 consists of 11 residues. Per germline, CDR1 MDHEN and CDR2 SYDVKM.

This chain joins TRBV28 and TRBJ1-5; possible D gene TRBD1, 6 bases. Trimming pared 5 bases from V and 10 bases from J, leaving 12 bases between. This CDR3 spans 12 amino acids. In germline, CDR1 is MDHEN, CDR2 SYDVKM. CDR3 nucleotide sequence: TGTGCCAGCAGTCCACAAGGGGGACCCCAGCATTTT. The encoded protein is CASSPQGGPQHF.

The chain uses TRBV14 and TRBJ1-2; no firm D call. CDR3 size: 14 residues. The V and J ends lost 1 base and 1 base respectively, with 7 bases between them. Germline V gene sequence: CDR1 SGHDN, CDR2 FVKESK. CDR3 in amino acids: CASSQAQDNYGYTF. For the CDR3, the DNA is TGTGCCAGCAGCCAAGCCCAGGATAACTATGGCTACACCTTC.

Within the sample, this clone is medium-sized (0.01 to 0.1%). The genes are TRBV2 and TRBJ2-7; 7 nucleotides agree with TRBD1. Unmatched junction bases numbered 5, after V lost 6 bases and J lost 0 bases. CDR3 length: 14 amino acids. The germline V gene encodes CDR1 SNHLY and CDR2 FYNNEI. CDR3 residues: CASREQGSSYEQYF. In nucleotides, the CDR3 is TGTGCCAGCAGGGAACAGGGGAGCTCCTACGAGCAGTACTTC.

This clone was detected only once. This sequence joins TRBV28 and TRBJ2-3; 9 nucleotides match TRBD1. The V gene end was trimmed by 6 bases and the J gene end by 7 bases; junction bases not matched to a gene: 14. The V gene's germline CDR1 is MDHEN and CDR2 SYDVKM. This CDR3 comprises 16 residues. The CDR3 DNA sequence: TGTGCCAGCAGCTCCCCCGGGACAGGGATCTCCAATACGCAGTATTTT. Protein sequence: CASSSPGTGISNTQYF.

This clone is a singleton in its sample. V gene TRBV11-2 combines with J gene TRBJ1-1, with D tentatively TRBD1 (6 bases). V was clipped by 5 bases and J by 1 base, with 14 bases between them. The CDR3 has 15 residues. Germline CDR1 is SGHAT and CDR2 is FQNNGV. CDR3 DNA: TGTGCCAGCAGCCGAGGGCAGGGGACGAACACTGAAGCTTTCTTT. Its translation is CASSRGQGTNTEAFF.

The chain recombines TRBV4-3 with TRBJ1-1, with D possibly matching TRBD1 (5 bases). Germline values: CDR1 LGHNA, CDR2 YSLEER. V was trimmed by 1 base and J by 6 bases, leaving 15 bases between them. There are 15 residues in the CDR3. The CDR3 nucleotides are TGCGCCAGCAGCCAAGGATGGAGGGGATCCTCTGAAGCTTTCTTT. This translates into CASSQGWRGSSEAFF.

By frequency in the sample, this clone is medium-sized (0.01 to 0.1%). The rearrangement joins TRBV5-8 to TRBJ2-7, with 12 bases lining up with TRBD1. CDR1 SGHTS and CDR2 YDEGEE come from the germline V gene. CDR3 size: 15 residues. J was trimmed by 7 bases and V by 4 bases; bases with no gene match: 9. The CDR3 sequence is CASSAPGQGAREQYF. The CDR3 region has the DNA TGTGCCAGCAGCGCACCGGGACAGGGGGCGCGGGAGCAGTACTTC.